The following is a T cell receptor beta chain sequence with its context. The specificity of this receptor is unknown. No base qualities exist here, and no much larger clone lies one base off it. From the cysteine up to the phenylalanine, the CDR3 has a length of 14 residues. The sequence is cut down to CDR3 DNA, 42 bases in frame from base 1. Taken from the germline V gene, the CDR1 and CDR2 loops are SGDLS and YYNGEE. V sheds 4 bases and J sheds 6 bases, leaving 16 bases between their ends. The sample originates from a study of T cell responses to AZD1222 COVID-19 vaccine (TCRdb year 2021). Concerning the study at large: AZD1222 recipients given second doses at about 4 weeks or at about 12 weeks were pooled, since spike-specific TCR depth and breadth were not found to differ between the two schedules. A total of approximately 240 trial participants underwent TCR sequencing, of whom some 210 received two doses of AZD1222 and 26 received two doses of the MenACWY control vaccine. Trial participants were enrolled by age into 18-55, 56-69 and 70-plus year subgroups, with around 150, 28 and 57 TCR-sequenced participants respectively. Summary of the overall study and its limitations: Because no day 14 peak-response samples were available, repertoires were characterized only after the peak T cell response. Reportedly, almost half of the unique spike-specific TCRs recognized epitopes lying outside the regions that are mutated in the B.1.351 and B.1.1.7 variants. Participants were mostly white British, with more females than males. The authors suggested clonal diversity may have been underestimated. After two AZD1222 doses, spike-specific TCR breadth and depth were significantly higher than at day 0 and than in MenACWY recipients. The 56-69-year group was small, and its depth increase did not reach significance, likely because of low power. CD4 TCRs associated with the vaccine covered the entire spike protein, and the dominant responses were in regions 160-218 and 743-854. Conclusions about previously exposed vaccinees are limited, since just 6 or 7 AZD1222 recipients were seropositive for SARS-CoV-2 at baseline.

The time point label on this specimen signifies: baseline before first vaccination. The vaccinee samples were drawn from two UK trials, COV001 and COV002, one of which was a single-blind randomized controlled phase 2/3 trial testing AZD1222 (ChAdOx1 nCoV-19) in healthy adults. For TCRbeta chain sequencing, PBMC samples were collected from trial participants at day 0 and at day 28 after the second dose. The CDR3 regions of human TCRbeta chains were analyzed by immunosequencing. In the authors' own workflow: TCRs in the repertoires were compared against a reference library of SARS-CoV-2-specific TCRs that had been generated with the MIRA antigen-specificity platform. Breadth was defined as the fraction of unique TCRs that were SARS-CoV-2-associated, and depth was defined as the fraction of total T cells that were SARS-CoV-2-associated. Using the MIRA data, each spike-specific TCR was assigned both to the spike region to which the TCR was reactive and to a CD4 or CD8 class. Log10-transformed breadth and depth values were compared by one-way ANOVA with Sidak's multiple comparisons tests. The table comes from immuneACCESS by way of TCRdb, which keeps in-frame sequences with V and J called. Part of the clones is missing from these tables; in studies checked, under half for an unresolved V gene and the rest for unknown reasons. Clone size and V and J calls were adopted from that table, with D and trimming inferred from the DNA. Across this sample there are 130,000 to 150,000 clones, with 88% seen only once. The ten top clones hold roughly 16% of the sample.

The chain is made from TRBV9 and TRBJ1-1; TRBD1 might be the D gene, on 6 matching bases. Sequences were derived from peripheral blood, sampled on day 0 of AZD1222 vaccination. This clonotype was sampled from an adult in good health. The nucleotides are TGTGCCAGCAGCCCCATGACAGGACGGGCTGAAGCTTTCTTT. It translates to CASSPMTGRAEAFF.